These T cell receptor beta chains were read from a single sample in a study of T cells after yellow fever vaccination. Each CDR3 protein is one row after TCRdb ran MiXCR on the 5' RACE reads. The sample shows 620,000 or so distinct CDR3 sequences, 12% of them seen only once. Sequenced material: PBMCs, taken on the day of the yellow fever booster vaccination. The receptor source for this set is a young man who received the YFV17D yellow fever vaccine. CDR3s leave out the opening cysteine and the closing phenylalanine or tryptophan. The D gene is left open where the match is weak.

d_call,j_call,v_call,cdr3_aa
-,TRBJ2-7,TRBV27,ASSSLSGYEQY
TRBD2,TRBJ2-1,TRBV7-2,ASSLVFLTSGNNEQF
TRBD2,TRBJ2-7,TRBV6-1,ASRTTSERAYEQY
TRBD2,TRBJ2-7,TRBV3-1,ASSYSISGTSGTSSYEQY
-,TRBJ2-7,TRBV11-2,ASSLEAGSYEQY
TRBD2,TRBJ2-5,TRBV10-2,ASTRTSGQIETQY
-,TRBJ1-5,TRBV6-5,ASSLLGGLTNQPQH
TRBD1,TRBJ2-7,TRBV10-2,ASSEHLTGGREQY
TRBD2,TRBJ2-5,TRBV7-6,ASSQAGGLQETQY
-,TRBJ1-6,TRBV28,ASSFNRPVPGSPLH
-,TRBJ2-1,TRBV29-1,SVEGPSSYNEQF
-,TRBJ2-7,TRBV20-1,SARTGLDEQY
-,TRBJ2-2,TRBV9,ASSVVGTGELF
-,TRBJ1-2,TRBV3-1,ASSQLYGYT
-,TRBJ2-7,TRBV20-1,SAGRNLQGEQY
-,TRBJ2-3,TRBV5-6,ASSDRGLATDTQY
-,TRBJ1-1,TRBV27,ASSLFSGGGYTEAF
TRBD1,TRBJ1-1,TRBV7-8,ASSLKGARTEAF
-,TRBJ2-5,TRBV7-2,ASSFLGGLETQY
-,TRBJ1-4,TRBV7-2,ASSETRANEKLF
-,TRBJ2-2,TRBV29-1,SAEEDTGELF
-,TRBJ2-7,TRBV29-1,SVLLGPPNYEQY
-,TRBJ2-7,TRBV7-9,ASSRPPAAQY
-,TRBJ2-7,TRBV7-2,ASSLVGGLKSYEQY
-,TRBJ1-1,TRBV3-1,ASSQEAGQNTEAF
TRBD1,TRBJ2-1,TRBV6-5,ASSYSGQGADEQF
-,TRBJ1-3,TRBV14,ASSHQTVLPNTIY
-,TRBJ2-3,TRBV29-1,SSLRRQGTDTQY